A selection of T cell receptor beta chains follows, all from one sample in a study of sequential checkpoint blockade in melanoma. Using immunoSEQ multiplex PCR, the repertoire was profiled, and TCRdb retains in-frame clones only, with some absent. The sample records fewer than 9,500 clones, more than 20% being singletons. The material sequenced was tumor tissue (inferred from file names), taken from a patient given nivolumab and ipilimumab in sequence. The origin of the receptors is a human donor with melanoma. Each CDR3 is given with its conserved first and last residue. The D gene is left open where the match is weak. Clone size is not always given. Where it is, it says once, few, many or a class for expanded clones.

>TRBJ2-1|TRBV11-3|TRBD2|.
CASSQNPRGGSYNEQFF
TGTGCCAGCAGCCAAAACCCCCGCGGGGGCTCCTACAATGAGCAGTTCTTC
>TRBJ1-3|TRBV19|.|few
CASSMDAFSGNTIYF
TGTGCCAGTAGTATGGACGCTTTCTCTGGAAACACCATATATTTT
>TRBJ1-2|TRBV15|.|.
CATSPKLFLRDGYTF
TGTGCCACCAGCCCAAAGCTCTTCCTCAGGGATGGCTACACCTTC
>TRBJ1-4|TRBV11-3|.|few
CASSFRAGRAEKLFF
TGTGCCAGCAGCTTCCGGGCGGGCCGCGCGGAAAAACTGTTTTTT
>TRBJ1-6|TRBV15|TRBD1|few
CATSIKQGNSPLHF
TGTGCCACCAGCATCAAACAGGGGAATTCACCCCTCCACTTT
>TRBJ1-5|TRBV4-1|.|.
CASSPLSRPGDRNQPQHF
TGCGCCAGCAGCCCGCTCAGCCGCCCAGGGGATCGCAATCAGCCCCAGCATTTT
>TRBJ2-7|TRBV11-3|TRBD1|many
CASSQTGGRDEQYF
TGTGCCAGCAGCCAGACAGGGGGCAGGGACGAGCAGTACTTC
>TRBJ2-2|TRBV6-8|TRBD1|.
CASRLTGPGELFF
TGTGCCAGCAGGCTGACAGGGCCCGGGGAGCTGTTTTTT
>TRBJ1-2|TRBV6-1|TRBD1|few
CASSEVGQGAFYTF
TGTGCCAGCAGTGAAGTGGGGCAGGGGGCTTTCTACACCTTC
>TRBJ2-5|TRBV11-3|TRBD2|many
CASSPQLAYQETQYF
TGTGCCAGCAGCCCACAACTAGCGTACCAAGAGACCCAGTACTTC
>TRBJ2-1|TRBV11-3|.|many
CASSLRSNLNNEQFF
TGTGCCAGCAGCTTAAGGTCTAACCTCAACAATGAGCAGTTCTTC
>TRBJ2-3|TRBV7-6|.|few
CASSFSTSTDTQYF
TGTGCCAGCAGCTTCTCCACTAGCACAGATACGCAGTATTTT
>TRBJ2-3|TRBV28|TRBD2|.
CASSLFLAGGTDTQYF
TGTGCCAGCAGTTTATTCTTAGCGGGGGGCACAGATACGCAGTATTTT
>TRBJ2-4|TRBV4-1|.|few
CASSQGGIAKNIQYF
TGCGCCAGCAGCCAAGGGGGAATAGCCAAAAACATTCAGTACTTC
>TRBJ2-3|TRBV6-8|.|.
CASSSVQGRGDTQYF
TGTGCCAGCAGCTCAGTACAGGGGCGGGGAGATACGCAGTATTTT
>TRBJ2-3|TRBV9|.|.
CASSVSVKGPGLGLGDTQYF
TGTGCCAGCAGCGTCTCGGTGAAGGGTCCAGGACTGGGGTTAGGGGATACGCAGTATTTT
>TRBJ1-4|TRBV5-1|.|.
CASSLDRFPTNEKLFF
TGCGCCAGCAGCTTGGACAGGTTTCCAACTAATGAAAAACTGTTTTTT
>TRBJ2-3|TRBV19|.|.
CASSILIGSDTQYF
TGTGCCAGTAGTATTTTAATCGGGTCAGATACGCAGTATTTT
>TRBJ2-3|TRBV6-8|TRBD1|few
CASLPGQGATDTQYF
TGTGCCAGCCTACCTGGACAGGGGGCCACAGATACGCAGTATTTT
>TRBJ1-2|TRBV10-2|.|.
CASSGSYNNLYGYTF
TGCGCCAGCAGTGGCAGTTACAATAATCTCTATGGCTACACCTTC
>TRBJ2-7|TRBV1|.|many
CTSSRSGTSAYEQYF
TGCACCAGCAGCCGCTCCGGGACTAGCGCTTACGAGCAGTACTTC
>TRBJ2-1|TRBV15|.|.
CATSRIGGSYNEQFF
TGTGCCACCAGCAGAATTGGCGGTTCCTACAATGAGCAGTTCTTC
>TRBJ1-2|TRBV9|.|many
CASSKQEYGYTF
TGTGCCAGCAGTAAACAGGAATATGGCTACACCTTC
>TRBJ1-6|TRBV15|.|.
CATSRGFPYNNSPLHF
TGTGCCACCAGCAGAGGATTTCCCTATAATAATTCACCCCTCCACTTT
>TRBJ2-1|TRBV5-1|TRBD1|.
CASSLAFTGGRDEQFF
TGCGCCAGCAGCTTGGCCTTTACAGGGGGCAGGGATGAGCAGTTCTTC
>TRBJ2-3|TRBV19|.|.
CASSSPRLVTDTQYF
TGTGCCAGTAGTTCTCCGAGACTCGTCACAGATACGCAGTATTTT
>TRBJ2-4|TRBV6-8|.|many
CASSDDIRGIQYF
TGTGCCAGCAGTGACGACATCCGAGGGATTCAGTACTTC
>TRBJ2-3|TRBV7-5|.|.
CASSLGLGRGTQYF
TGTGCCAGCAGCTTGGGACTAGGGCGGGGTACGCAGTATTTT
>TRBJ2-3|TRBV6-8|TRBD2|many
CAISFKRGASTDTQYF
TGTGCCATCAGTTTCAAGCGGGGGGCTAGCACAGATACGCAGTATTTT
>TRBJ2-7|TRBV19|TRBD1|.
CASSMGQGWGEQYF
TGTGCCAGTAGTATGGGACAGGGATGGGGCGAGCAGTACTTC
>TRBJ2-7|TRBV9|TRBD2|.
CASSAAGDEQYF
TGTGCCAGCAGCGCCGCGGGGGACGAGCAGTACTTC
>TRBJ2-1|TRBV11-3|.|many
CASSYPGRHNEQFF
TGTGCCAGCAGCTATCCGGGACGCCACAATGAGCAGTTCTTC
>TRBJ2-3|TRBV7-6|TRBD2|few
CASSLAPRAGGPSDTQYF
TGTGCTAGCAGCTTAGCCCCTCGGGCGGGGGGGCCATCAGATACGCAGTATTTT
>TRBJ1-1|TRBV11-3|.|medium-sized
CASRGQTGVPNTEAFF
TGTGCCAGCAGGGGTCAAACTGGGGTTCCGAACACTGAAGCTTTCTTT
>TRBJ1-3|TRBV27|.|few
CASSPWDGGNTIYF
TGTGCCAGCAGTCCCTGGGACGGAGGAAACACCATATATTTT
>TRBJ1-3|TRBV19|TRBD1|.
CASSSRDRVRVGNTIYF
TGTGCCAGTAGTAGCCGGGACAGGGTCCGTGTCGGAAACACCATATATTTT
>TRBJ1-5|TRBV6-8|.|few
CASSASPTGYYQPQHF
TGTGCCAGCAGTGCCTCTCCAACAGGGTATTATCAGCCCCAGCATTTT
>TRBJ2-5|TRBV11-3|.|.
CASSLLGGPEETQYF
TGTGCCAGCAGCCTTCTCGGGGGGCCGGAAGAGACCCAGTACTTC
>TRBJ1-1|TRBV19|.|.
CASSGLENTEAFF
TGTGCCAGTAGTGGGTTAGAGAACACTGAAGCTTTCTTT
>TRBJ2-2|TRBV11-3|.|many
CASLWARENTGELFF
TGTGCCAGCCTCTGGGCCAGGGAAAACACCGGGGAGCTGTTTTTT
>TRBJ1-1|TRBV11-3|.|many
CASSPLGQGNTEAFF
TGTGCCAGCAGCCCCCTGGGGCAGGGGAACACTGAAGCTTTCTTT
>TRBJ2-4|TRBV11-3|.|few
CASSLELTLALAKNIQYF
TGTGCCAGCAGCTTAGAACTTACCTTGGCCCTAGCCAAAAACATTCAGTACTTC
>TRBJ2-5|TRBV10-2|.|few
CASTMEGARGETQYF
TGCGCCAGCACGATGGAGGGGGCTAGGGGGGAGACCCAGTACTTC
>TRBJ1-1|TRBV10-2|.|.
CASSESFDLMNTEAFF
TGCGCCAGCAGTGAGTCTTTCGACCTCATGAACACTGAAGCTTTCTTT
>TRBJ2-7|TRBV11-3|TRBD2|few
CASILTSGGDYEQYF
TGTGCCAGCATCTTGACTAGCGGGGGTGACTACGAGCAGTACTTC
>TRBJ2-1|TRBV19|.|once
CASKLGSGRSGNEQFF
TGTGCCAGTAAACTGGGTTCGGGCAGGTCGGGGAATGAGCAGTTCTTC
>TRBJ2-1|TRBV6-8|TRBD1|few
CASRATGTGVYNEQFF
TGTGCCAGCAGGGCAACCGGGACAGGCGTCTACAATGAGCAGTTCTTC
>TRBJ1-2|TRBV11-3|TRBD1|.
CASSHDRGKYGYTF
TGTGCCAGCAGCCACGACAGGGGGAAATATGGCTACACCTTC
>TRBJ2-3|TRBV9|TRBD2|many
CASSVGLTSATDTQYF
TGTGCCAGCAGCGTAGGTCTGACTAGCGCCACAGATACGCAGTATTTT
>TRBJ2-1|TRBV7-2|.|many
CASSRDIWGEQFF
TGTGCCAGCAGCAGGGACATTTGGGGGGAGCAGTTCTTC
>TRBJ1-4|TRBV15|.|.
CATSRGQATNEKLFF
TGTGCCACCAGCAGAGGACAGGCAACTAATGAAAAACTGTTTTTT
>TRBJ1-1|TRBV19|.|medium-sized
CASSTDGNTEAFF
TGTGCCAGTAGTACGGACGGGAACACTGAAGCTTTCTTT
>TRBJ1-2|TRBV18|TRBD1|.
CASSPEGQGYGYTF
TGTGCCAGCTCACCGGAGGGACAGGGTTATGGCTACACCTTC
>TRBJ2-7|TRBV19|.|.
CASSIARGNEQYF
TGTGCCAGTAGTATAGCCAGGGGAAACGAGCAGTACTTC